The 27 T cell receptor beta chains below come from one sample, sequenced in a study of beta chain features in type 1 diabetes listed by TCRdb under 2018. Beyond this particular receptor, the publication reports: Type 1 diabetes patients showed a moderate but significant shortening of TCRB CDR3 length in all four CD4+ subsets.

The library was prepared using the immunoSEQ multiplex PCR assay. The High Capacity cDNA Reverse Transcription Kit was used to reverse transcribe all of the isolated RNA, meaning that expressed TCRB transcripts were what got sequenced. The source is immuneACCESS, and TCRdb retained only in-frame sequences with V and J called. Part of the clones is not carried over; for the studies checked, unresolved V genes explain less than half of this, and the remainder is unexplained. For this sample there are over 100,000 clones; less than 20% appear just once. Clones ranked in the top ten supply approximately 2.3% of the sample. These receptors' targets are unknown. Sequenced sample: central memory CD4+ T cells from blood. Receptors were obtained from a man aged 25 to 40 with type 1 diabetes.

By its share, this clone is medium-sized. The rearrangement links TRBV2 to TRBJ2-4; D remains ambiguous. Germline V gene sequence: CDR1 SNHLY, CDR2 FYNNEI. The CDR3 has 14 residues. Trimming left V 7 bases short and J 1 base short, with 11 bases between. This chain's CDR3 is CASTPHSAKNIQYF. Here the CDR3 DNA reads TGTGCCAGCACCCCCCACTCCGCCAAAAACATTCAGTACTTC.

This clone has ten or more counts. This sequence joins TRBV5-6 and TRBJ1-2; tentative D call: TRBD1 (5 bases). The CDR3 totals 11 residues. Germline V lookup: CDR1 SGHDT, CDR2 YYEEEE. Trimming shortened V by 2 bases and J by 8 bases, and 7 bases separated the two germline ends. CDR3 coding DNA: TGTGCCAGCAGCTTAGGGGAGGGCTACACCTTC. It specifies CASSLGEGYTF.

The rearrangement joins TRBV7-2 to TRBJ1-2; 7 bases match TRBD1. V shed 1 base and J 5 bases; nucleotides not matched to a gene: 7. This CDR3 contains 15 residues. Germline V gene lookup returns CDR1 SGHTA and CDR2 FQGNSA. The CDR3 reads CASSLGGTADYGYTF. The DNA for the CDR3 is TGTGCCAGCAGCTTAGGAGGGACAGCAGATTATGGCTACACCTTC.

The V and J genes are TRBV7-3 and TRBJ1-1; D may be TRBD1 (5 bases). V dropped 0 bases and J dropped 10 bases, with 12 bases sitting between them. The CDR3 is 13 residues long. Germline CDR1 SGHTA, CDR2 FQGTGA. In DNA form, the CDR3 reads TGTGCCAGCAGCTTAACCGCGCCAGGGTTAGCTTTCTTT. This sequence encodes CASSLTAPGLAFF.

This clone was counted between two and nine times. The V gene is TRBV4-1, the J gene TRBJ2-7; maybe TRBD2 (6 bases). The V and J ends lost 2 bases and 2 bases respectively, with 13 bases between them. Germline assignment: CDR1 MGHRA and CDR2 YSYEKL. The CDR3 is 15 residues long. Here the CDR3 DNA reads TGCGCCAGCAGCCAATTCCAGGAGGGGCCCTACGAGCAGTACTTC. This sequence encodes CASSQFQEGPYEQYF.

This clone was picked up a small number of times. CDR3 sequence (DNA): TGTGCCAGCAGTCCTCCCGACTCCCGCACAGATACGCAGTATTTT. This translates into CASSPPDSRTDTQYF. The chain joins TRBV28 to TRBJ2-3; D gene ambiguous. The CDR3 consists of 15 residues. Per germline, CDR1 MDHEN and CDR2 SYDVKM. V was shortened by 5 bases and J by 1 base, with 13 bases between the two germline ends.

This clone has just a few counts. The chain links TRBV30 to TRBJ1-4; D uncertain. CDR3 length equals 13 residues. CDR1 GTSNPN and CDR2 SVGIG come from the germline V gene (reference sequence). Trimming shortened V by 0 bases and J by 8 bases, and 10 bases separated the two germline ends. The CDR3 reads CAWSVLAQEKLFF. The CDR3 DNA is TGTGCCTGGAGTGTACTTGCGCAGGAAAAACTGTTTTTT.

This clone was observed many times. The chain recombines TRBV29-1 with TRBJ1-2; weak D call: TRBD1 (5 bases). Germline-derived CDR1 and CDR2 are SQVTM and ANQGSEA. The CDR3 is made up of 11 amino acids. V dropped 7 bases and J dropped 5 bases, with 11 bases sitting between them. The CDR3 bases are TGCAGCGGGCAGACAGTTTATGGCTACACCTTC. Its protein is CSGQTVYGYTF.

The chain couples TRBV7-2 to TRBJ2-3; D may be TRBD2 (6 bases). Trimming took 7 bases from V and 2 from J, leaving 10 bases between them. The CDR3 has 13 residues. Germline-derived CDR1 and CDR2 are SGHTA and FQGNSA. The CDR3: CASNVDYTDTQYF. The CDR3 DNA reads as TGTGCCAGCAACGTGGACTACACAGATACGCAGTATTTT.

This clone was observed a handful of times. The V call is TRBV19, the J call TRBJ1-1, with D tentatively TRBD1 (6 bases). The CDR3 has 13 residues. CDR1 is LNHDA and CDR2 is SQIVND in the germline V gene (reference sequence). V dropped 6 bases and J dropped 2 bases, with 10 bases sitting between them. CDR3 sequence (DNA): TGTGCCAGTAGCAGGGGAAAAAACACTGAAGCTTTCTTT. Residues: CASSRGKNTEAFF.

This clone came up a few times. V gene TRBV11-2 combines with J gene TRBJ1-6; 9 nucleotides agree with TRBD1. Trimming cost V 5 bases and J 7 bases; bases outside gene matches: 3. The CDR3 is 14 residues long. CDR1 is SGHAT, CDR2 FQNNGV, per germline. CDR3 in amino acids: CASSPGTGNSPLHF. CDR3 bases: TGTGCCAGCAGCCCGGGGACAGGGAATTCACCCCTCCACTTT.

This clone occurred a few times. The chain is built from TRBV4-1 and TRBJ2-1, with TRBD2 matching over 8 bases. Losses at the gene ends were 5 bases for V and 8 bases for J; bases not matched to a gene: 8. This CDR3 region has 14 residues. From germline, CDR1 is MGHRA and CDR2 YSYEKL. This CDR3 is CASSSGTSVDEQFF. Written as DNA, the CDR3 is TGCGCCAGCAGCTCCGGGACTAGTGTCGATGAGCAGTTCTTC.

A few counts support this clone. V usage is TRBV5-6 and J usage is TRBJ2-5; D perhaps matches TRBD2 (6 bases). The V and J ends lost 4 bases and 0 bases respectively, with 13 bases between them. Germline-derived CDR1 and CDR2 are SGHDT and YYEEEE. The CDR3 runs to 15 residues. The CDR3 spells CASSGRDSYQETQYF. The CDR3 DNA is TGTGCCAGCAGCGGCCGGGACTCTTACCAAGAGACCCAGTACTTC.

This clone was observed many times. This chain uses TRBV4-3 with TRBJ2-3; 10 bases are a match to TRBD2. Trimming took 1 base from V and 5 from J; bases not matched to a gene: 9. The CDR3 sequence is 17 residues long. Germline CDR1 LGHNA, CDR2 YSLEER. The DNA for the CDR3 is TGCGCCAGCAGCCAAGCTATAAGCGGGGGGGCCATAGATACGCAGTATTTT. Encoded protein: CASSQAISGGAIDTQYF.

This chain connects TRBV7-2 to TRBJ1-6, with no clear D. The V end lost 5 bases, the J end lost 9 bases, and 14 bases lay between the germline ends. Germline loops: CDR1 SGHTA, CDR2 FQGNSA. CDR3 size: 14 residues. In DNA, the CDR3 is TGTGCCAGCAGCCCGACGGCTGTCCTTTCACCCCTCCACTTT. Translated: CASSPTAVLSPLHF.

This sequence joins TRBV19 and TRBJ2-4, with D tentatively TRBD2 (5 bases). Trimming removed 5 bases at V and 4 bases at J, with 15 bases between. The CDR3 runs 15 residues. Germline values: CDR1 LNHDA, CDR2 SQIVND (reference sequence). The chain's CDR3 is CASSPRTGKKNIQYF. The CDR3 coding sequence is TGTGCCAGTAGTCCCCGGACGGGGAAAAAAAACATTCAGTACTTC.

The chain carries TRBV10-3 and TRBJ2-3; D might be TRBD1 (6 bases). V was clipped by 4 bases and J by 0 bases, with 14 bases between them. Germline values: CDR1 ENHRY, CDR2 SYGVKD. This CDR3 has 16 amino acids. The CDR3 here is CAISGADSHSTDTQYF. CDR3 coding DNA: TGTGCCATCAGTGGGGCGGACAGCCATAGCACAGATACGCAGTATTTT.

This clone was seen at least ten times. V and J are TRBV29-1 and TRBJ1-4, with 7 nucleotides matching TRBD1. Trimming cost V 5 bases and J 8 bases; bases outside gene matches: 2. CDR1 is SQVTM and CDR2 is ANQGSEA in the germline V gene. The CDR3 contains 11 residues. The CDR3 spells CSVNRGEKLFF. CDR3 coding DNA: TGCAGCGTTAACAGGGGCGAAAAACTGTTTTTT.

This clone has more than one count but fewer than ten. The chain is built from TRBV7-2 and TRBJ2-1; TRBD2 matches 11 bases. Germline CDR1 SGHTA, CDR2 FQGNSA. After removal of 1 base from V and 13 bases from J, the junction contained 3 bases not matched to a gene. The CDR3 has 13 amino acids. CDR3: CASSLGLAGLQFF. The CDR3 DNA follows: TGTGCCAGCAGCTTAGGACTAGCGGGGCTACAGTTCTTC.

The V and J genes are TRBV5-4 and TRBJ2-5; TRBD1 matches at 10 bases. V was clipped by 4 bases and J by 5 bases; unmatched bases: 5. The CDR3 covers 14 residues. Germline CDR1 and CDR2: SGHNT and YYREEE (reference sequence). DNA of the CDR3: TGTGCCAGCAGCCCGGGACAGGGGTGGGAGACCCAGTACTTC. Encoded protein: CASSPGQGWETQYF.

This clone was seen ten or more times. This rearrangement joins TRBV15 to TRBJ2-1; tentatively, D is TRBD1 or TRBD2 (6 bases each). V lost 4 bases, J lost 0 bases, and 16 bases lay in between. Germline loops: CDR1 LNHNV, CDR2 YYDKDF (reference sequence). The CDR3 is 17 amino acids. CDR3 protein: CATSKGGPRSSYNEQFF. CDR3 in DNA: TGTGCCACCAGCAAAGGGGGGCCCCGTAGCTCCTACAATGAGCAGTTCTTC.

This chain connects TRBV9 to TRBJ1-5, with TRBD1 identical over 9 bases. J was trimmed by 6 bases and V by 4 bases; bases with no gene match: 8. From germline, CDR1 is SGDLS and CDR2 YYNGEE. The CDR3 has 15 residues. CDR3 coding DNA: TGTGCCAGCAGCCGAACTTCGGACAGGGGTCAGCCCCAGCATTTT. This encodes CASSRTSDRGQPQHF. Full variable domain (missing parts from reference TRBV9 and TRBJ1-5): DSGVTQTPKHLITATGQRVTLRCSPRSGDLSVYWYQQSLDQGLQFLIQYYNGEERAKGNILERFSAQQFPDLHSELNLSSLELGDSALYFCASSRTSDRGQPQHFGDGTRLSIL.

This clone was detected only a few times. The chain is built from TRBV18 and TRBJ1-1; D is undetermined. Trimming shortened V by 4 bases and J by 7 bases, and 13 bases separated the two germline ends. CDR1 and CDR2 from the germline V gene are KGHSH and LQKENI. This CDR3 contains 13 residues. CDR3 in amino acids: CASSLRVEGEAFF. The CDR3 DNA sequence: TGTGCCAGCTCACTCCGGGTGGAGGGTGAAGCTTTCTTT.

This clone was observed a single time. The rearrangement links TRBV5-4 to TRBJ2-2, with 7 bases lining up with TRBD2. V shed 4 bases and J 6 bases; nucleotides not matched to a gene: 15. Germline CDR1 reads SGHNT; CDR2 reads YYREEE (reference sequence). The CDR3 is made up of 17 amino acids. Here the CDR3 reads CASSLVRGDTRAGELFF. As DNA, the CDR3 is TGTGCCAGCAGCCTCGTCCGGGGGGATACTAGGGCCGGGGAGCTGTTTTTT.

This clone was observed many times. The V gene is TRBV9, the J gene TRBJ2-3; D gene unclear. The V and J ends lost 0 bases and 7 bases respectively, with 3 bases between them. Germline CDR1 reads SGDLS; CDR2 reads YYNGEE. This CDR3 has 11 amino acids. The CDR3 sequence: CASSVDHTQYF. CDR3 nucleotide sequence: TGTGCCAGCAGCGTAGATCATACGCAGTATTTT.

This clone was observed a few times. The rearrangement uses TRBV13 and TRBJ2-3; TRBD1 matches 8 bases. The CDR3 runs 16 residues. Germline loops: CDR1 PRHDT, CDR2 FYEKMQ (reference sequence). With 4 bases clipped from V and 2 bases from J, the junction kept 8 bases outside the gene matches. The CDR3 coding sequence is TGTGCCAGCAGCTCAAACAGGGGGTACCCCACAGATACGCAGTATTTT. It is translated as CASSSNRGYPTDTQYF.

This chain joins TRBV7-9 and TRBJ1-5, with D possibly being TRBD1 (6 bases). V shed 6 bases and J shed 6 bases, with 12 bases lying between them. This CDR3 region has 13 residues. Germline V gene lookup returns CDR1 SEHNR and CDR2 FQNEAQ (reference sequence). CDR3 DNA: TGTGCCAGCAGTACACAGGGTGGTCAGCCCCAGCATTTT. It yields the protein CASSTQGGQPQHF.